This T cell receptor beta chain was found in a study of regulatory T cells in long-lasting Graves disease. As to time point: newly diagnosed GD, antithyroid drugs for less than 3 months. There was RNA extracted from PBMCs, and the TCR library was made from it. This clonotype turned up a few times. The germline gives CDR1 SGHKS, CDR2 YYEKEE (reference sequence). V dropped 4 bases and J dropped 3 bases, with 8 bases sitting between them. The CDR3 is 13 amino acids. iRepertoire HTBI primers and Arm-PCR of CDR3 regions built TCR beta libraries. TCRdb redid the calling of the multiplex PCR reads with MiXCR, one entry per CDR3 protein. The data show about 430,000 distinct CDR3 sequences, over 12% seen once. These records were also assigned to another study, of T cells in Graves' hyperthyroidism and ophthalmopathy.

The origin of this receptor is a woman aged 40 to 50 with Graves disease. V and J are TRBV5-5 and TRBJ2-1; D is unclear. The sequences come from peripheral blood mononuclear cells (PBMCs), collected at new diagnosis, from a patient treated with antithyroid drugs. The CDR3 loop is CASSRKSYNEQFF. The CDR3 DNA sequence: TGTGCCAGCAGCCGGAAAAGCTACAATGAGCAGTTCTTC.